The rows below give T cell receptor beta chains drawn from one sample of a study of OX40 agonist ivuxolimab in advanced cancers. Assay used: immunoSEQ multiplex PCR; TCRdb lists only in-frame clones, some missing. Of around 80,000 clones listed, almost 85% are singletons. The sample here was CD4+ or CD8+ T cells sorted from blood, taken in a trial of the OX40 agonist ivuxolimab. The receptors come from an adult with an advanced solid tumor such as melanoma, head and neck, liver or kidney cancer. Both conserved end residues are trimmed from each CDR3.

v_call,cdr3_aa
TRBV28,ASRGGDSGRGNEQF
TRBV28,ASSYGNNSPLH
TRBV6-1,ASTRGQGGTQY
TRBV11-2,ASSSGGGGYEQY
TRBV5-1,ASSTDRGSYGYT
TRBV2,AIKGGSGGSYNEQF
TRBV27,ASSFREDTDTQY
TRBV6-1,ASSEGVKSGETYEQY
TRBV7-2,ASSEQGLLNYNEQF
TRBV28,ASSPWRGTNQPQH
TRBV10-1,AVPTVRPLEQY
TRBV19,ASSMAGYSNQPQH
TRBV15,ATSRGGGKSYEQY
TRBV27,ASSLLAGSLNSPLH